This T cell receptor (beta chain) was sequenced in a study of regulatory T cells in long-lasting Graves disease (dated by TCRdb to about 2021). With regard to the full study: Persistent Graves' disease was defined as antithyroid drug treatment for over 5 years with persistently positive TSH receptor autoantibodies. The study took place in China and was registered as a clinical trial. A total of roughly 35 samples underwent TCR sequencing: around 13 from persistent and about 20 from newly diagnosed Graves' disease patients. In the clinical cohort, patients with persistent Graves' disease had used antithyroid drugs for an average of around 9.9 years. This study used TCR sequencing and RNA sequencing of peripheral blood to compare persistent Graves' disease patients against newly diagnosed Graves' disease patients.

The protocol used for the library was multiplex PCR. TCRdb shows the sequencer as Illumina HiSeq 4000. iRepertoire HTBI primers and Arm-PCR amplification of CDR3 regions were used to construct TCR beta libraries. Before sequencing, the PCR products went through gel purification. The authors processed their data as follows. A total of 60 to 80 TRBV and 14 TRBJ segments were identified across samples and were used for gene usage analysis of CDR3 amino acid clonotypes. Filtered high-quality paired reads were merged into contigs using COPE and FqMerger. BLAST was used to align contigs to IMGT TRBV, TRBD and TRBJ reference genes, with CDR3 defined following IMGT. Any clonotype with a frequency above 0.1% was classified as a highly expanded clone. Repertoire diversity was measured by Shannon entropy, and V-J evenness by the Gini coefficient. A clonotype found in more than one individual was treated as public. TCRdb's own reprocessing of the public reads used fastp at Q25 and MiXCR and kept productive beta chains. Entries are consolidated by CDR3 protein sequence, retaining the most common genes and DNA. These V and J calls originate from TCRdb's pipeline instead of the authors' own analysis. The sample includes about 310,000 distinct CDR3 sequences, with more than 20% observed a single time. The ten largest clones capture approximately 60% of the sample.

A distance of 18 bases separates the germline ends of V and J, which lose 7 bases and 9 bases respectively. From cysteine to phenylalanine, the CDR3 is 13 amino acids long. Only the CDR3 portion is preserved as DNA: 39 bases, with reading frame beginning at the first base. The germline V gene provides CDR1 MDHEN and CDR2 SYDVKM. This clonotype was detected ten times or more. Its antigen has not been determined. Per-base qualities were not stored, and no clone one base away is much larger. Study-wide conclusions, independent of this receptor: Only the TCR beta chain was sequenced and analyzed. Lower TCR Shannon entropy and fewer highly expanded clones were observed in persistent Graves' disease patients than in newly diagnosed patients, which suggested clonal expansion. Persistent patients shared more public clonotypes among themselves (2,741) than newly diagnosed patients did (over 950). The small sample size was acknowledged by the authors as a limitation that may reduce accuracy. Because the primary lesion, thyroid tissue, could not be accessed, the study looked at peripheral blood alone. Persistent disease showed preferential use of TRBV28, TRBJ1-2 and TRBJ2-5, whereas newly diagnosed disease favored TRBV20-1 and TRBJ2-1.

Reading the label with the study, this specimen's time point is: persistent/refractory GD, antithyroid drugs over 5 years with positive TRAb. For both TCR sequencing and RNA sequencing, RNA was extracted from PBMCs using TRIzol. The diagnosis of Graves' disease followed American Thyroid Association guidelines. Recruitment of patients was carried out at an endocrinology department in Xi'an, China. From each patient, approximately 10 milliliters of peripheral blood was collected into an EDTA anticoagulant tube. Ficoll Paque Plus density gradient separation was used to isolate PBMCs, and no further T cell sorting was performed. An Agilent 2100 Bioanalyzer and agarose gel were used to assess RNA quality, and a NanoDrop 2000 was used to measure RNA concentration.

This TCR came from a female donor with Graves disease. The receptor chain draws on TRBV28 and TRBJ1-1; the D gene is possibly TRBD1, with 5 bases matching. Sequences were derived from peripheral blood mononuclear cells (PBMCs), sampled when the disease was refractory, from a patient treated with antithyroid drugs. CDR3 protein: CASTKITEGQAFF. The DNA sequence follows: TGTGCCAGCACCAAAATCACAGAGGGGCAAGCTTTCTTT.